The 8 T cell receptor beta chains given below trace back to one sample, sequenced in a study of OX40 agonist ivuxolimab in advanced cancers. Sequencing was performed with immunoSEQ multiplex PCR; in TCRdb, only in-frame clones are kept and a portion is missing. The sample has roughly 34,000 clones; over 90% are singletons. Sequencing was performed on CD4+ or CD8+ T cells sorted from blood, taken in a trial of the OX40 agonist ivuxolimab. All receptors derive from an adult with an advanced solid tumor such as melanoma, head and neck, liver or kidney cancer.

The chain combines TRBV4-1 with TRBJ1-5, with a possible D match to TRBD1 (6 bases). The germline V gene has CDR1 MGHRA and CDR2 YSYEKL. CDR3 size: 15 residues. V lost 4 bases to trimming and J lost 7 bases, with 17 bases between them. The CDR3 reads CASSPEQHREQPQHF. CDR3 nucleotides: TGCGCCAGCAGCCCTGAGCAACACAGGGAGCAGCCCCAGCATTTT.

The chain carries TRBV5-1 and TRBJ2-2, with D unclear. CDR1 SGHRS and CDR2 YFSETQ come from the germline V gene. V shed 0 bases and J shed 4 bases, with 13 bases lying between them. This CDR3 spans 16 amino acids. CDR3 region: CASSLDGTPITGELFF. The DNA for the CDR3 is TGCGCCAGCAGCTTGGATGGAACCCCTATCACCGGGGAGCTGTTTTTT.

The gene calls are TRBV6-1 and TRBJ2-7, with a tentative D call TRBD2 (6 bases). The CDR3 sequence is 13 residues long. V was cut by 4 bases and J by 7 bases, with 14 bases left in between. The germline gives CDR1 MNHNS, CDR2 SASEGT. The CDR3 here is CASSGQRVGEQYF. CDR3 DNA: TGTGCCAGCAGTGGACAGCGGGTTGGAGAGCAGTACTTC.

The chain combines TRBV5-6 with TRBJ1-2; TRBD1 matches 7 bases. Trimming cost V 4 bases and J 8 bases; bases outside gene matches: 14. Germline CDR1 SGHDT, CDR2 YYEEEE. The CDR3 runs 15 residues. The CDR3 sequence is CASSLGQAQGLGYTF. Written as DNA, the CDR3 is TGTGCCAGCAGCCTTGGACAGGCCCAGGGATTGGGCTACACCTTC.

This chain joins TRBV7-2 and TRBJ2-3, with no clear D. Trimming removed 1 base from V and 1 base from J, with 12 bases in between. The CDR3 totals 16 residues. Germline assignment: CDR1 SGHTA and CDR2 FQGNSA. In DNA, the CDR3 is TGTGCCAGCAGCTTAGTAGAACTGGTACGCACAGATACGCAGTATTTT. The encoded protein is CASSLVELVRTDTQYF.

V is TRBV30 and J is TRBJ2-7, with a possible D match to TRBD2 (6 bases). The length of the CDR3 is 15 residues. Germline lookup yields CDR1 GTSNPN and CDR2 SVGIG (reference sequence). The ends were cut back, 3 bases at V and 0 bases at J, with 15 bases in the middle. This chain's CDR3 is CAWRSRQGGSYEQYF. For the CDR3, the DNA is TGTGCCTGGAGAAGTCGGCAGGGAGGCTCCTACGAGCAGTACTTC.

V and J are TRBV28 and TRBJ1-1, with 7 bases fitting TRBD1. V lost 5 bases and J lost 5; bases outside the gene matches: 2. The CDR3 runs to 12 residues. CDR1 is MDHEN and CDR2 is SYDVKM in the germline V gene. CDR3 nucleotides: TGTGCCAGCAGTACAGGGGAGACTGAAGCTTTCTTT. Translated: CASSTGETEAFF.

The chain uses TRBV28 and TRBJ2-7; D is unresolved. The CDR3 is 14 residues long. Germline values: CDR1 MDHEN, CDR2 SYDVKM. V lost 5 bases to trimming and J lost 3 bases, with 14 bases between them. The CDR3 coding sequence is TGTGCCAGCAGTCCCCCTCTACTTAACTACGAGCAGTACTTC. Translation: CASSPPLLNYEQYF.